This entry is about one T cell receptor (beta chain). The target antigen is unknown. The data stem from a study of cytomegalovirus exposure and HLA in healthy donors. All donors participated as healthy donors of bone marrow. General study findings and limits: The study assumed roughly uniform donor sequencing depth for presence/absence analyses. There were some V segments, including TRBV6-2 and TRBV6-3, excluded as indistinguishable.

13 Jbeta primers and 60 Vbeta primers were used for the PCR. Data came from immunoSEQ multiplex PCR; TCRdb stores just in-frame clones and leaves some out. The data hold roughly 250,000 clones, with roughly 80% observed a single time. Germline V lookup: CDR1 MDHEN, CDR2 SYDVKM. The CDR3 runs to 15 residues. V was clipped by 6 bases and J by 3 bases, with 15 bases between them. The origin of this receptor is a girl aged 2 to 10 in good health and CMV-seronegative. J is TRBJ1-5 and V is TRBV28; a weak D match, TRBD1 (5 bases). The sequenced sample was PBMCs. CDR3 protein: CASSPGGELNQPQHF. The CDR3 nucleotides are TGTGCCAGCAGCCCCGGGGGGGAGCTCAATCAGCCCCAGCATTTT. Looking up the rest from reference TRBV28 and TRBJ1-5 gives the full variable domain: DVKVTQSSRYLVKRTGEKVFLECVQDMDHENMFWYRQDPGLGLRLIYFSYDVKMKEKGDIPEGYSVSREKKERFSLILESASTNQTSMYLCASSPGGELNQPQHFGDGTRLSIL.